This TCR beta chain was observed in a study of blood T cell repertoires in COVID-19. Trimming removed 0 bases from V and 6 bases from J, with 12 bases in between. The CDR3 consists of 14 residues. Looked up from germline, CDR1 is SGHTA and CDR2 is FQGTGA. Assay: immunoSEQ multiplex PCR; the TCRdb copy retains only in-frame clones and omits some. This sample has approximately 50,000 clones; 70% to 85% occur once, and the top ten carry about 9.9%. This chain joins TRBV7-3 and TRBJ2-7; weak D call: TRBD1 (6 bases). The clonotype was recovered from an elderly man with COVID-19, enrolled during active disease. The sample comprised peripheral blood. The CDR3 here is CASSLTGHGREQYF. CDR3 nucleotides: TGTGCCAGCAGCTTAACGGGACATGGGCGCGAGCAGTACTTC.